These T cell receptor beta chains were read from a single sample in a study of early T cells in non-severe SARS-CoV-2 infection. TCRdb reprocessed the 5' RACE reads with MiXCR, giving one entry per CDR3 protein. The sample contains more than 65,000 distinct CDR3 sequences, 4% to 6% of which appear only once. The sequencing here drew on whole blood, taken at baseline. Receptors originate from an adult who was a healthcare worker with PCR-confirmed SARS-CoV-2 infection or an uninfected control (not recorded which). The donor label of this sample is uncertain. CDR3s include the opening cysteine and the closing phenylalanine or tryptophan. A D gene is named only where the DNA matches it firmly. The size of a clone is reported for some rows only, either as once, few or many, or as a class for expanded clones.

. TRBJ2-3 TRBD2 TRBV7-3 TGTGCCAGCAGCTTAAAGCTCCTTAGCGGGGGGGCCACAGATACGCAGTATTTT CASSLKLLSGGATDTQYF
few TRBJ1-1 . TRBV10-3 TGTGCCATCCGCGCCCAGGTCCCGAACACTGAAGCTTTCTTT CAIRAQVPNTEAFF
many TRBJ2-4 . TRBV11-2 TGTGCCAGCAGCTTAATGTTGGGGGGCGGCAAAAACATTCAGTACTTC CASSLMLGGGKNIQYF
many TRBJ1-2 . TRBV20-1 TGCAGTGCTAGAGATTCAGCGGACGGAGGCTACACCTTC CSARDSADGGYTF
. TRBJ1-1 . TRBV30 TGTGCCTGGAGGGGTATATCAAAGGGGGACACTGAAGCTTTCTTT CAWRGISKGDTEAFF
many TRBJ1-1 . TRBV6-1 TGTGCCAGCAGTGTGAGCCCTAACACTGAAGCTTTCTTT CASSVSPNTEAFF
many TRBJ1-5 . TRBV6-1 TGTGCCAGCAGTGAAGGGGACATCAGTCAGCCCCAGCATTTT CASSEGDISQPQHF
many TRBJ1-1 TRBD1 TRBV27 TGTGCCAGCAGTCGGATAGGACAGGGTGGGGCGAACACTGAAGCTTTCTTT CASSRIGQGGANTEAFF
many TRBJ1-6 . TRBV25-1 TGTGCCAGCAGCGGAATGAGGGGCAGGGAATCACCCCTCCACTTT CASSGMRGRESPLHF
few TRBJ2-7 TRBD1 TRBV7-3 TGTGCCAGCAGGGCGGGACAGGGGAGCTACGAGCAGTACTTC CASRAGQGSYEQYF
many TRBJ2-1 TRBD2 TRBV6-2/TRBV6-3 TGTGCCAGCAGTGGGGGACTATCCTACAATGAGCAGTTCTTC CASSGGLSYNEQFF
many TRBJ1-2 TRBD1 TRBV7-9 TGTGCCAGCAGCTTACCCCTCCCGACAGGGGCGGACTATGGCTACACCTTC CASSLPLPTGADYGYTF
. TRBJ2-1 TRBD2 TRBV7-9 TGTGCCAGCAGCCGAACTAGCGGGGGGCCCTACAATGAGCAGTTCTTC CASSRTSGGPYNEQFF
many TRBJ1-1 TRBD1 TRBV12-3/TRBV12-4 TGTGCCAGCAGGGGGGACAGGGGGGCTTTAGACACTGAAGCTTTCTTT CASRGDRGALDTEAFF
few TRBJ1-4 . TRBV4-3 TGCGCCAGCAGCCAAGGAACCGGCTTTAATGAAAAACTGTTTTTT CASSQGTGFNEKLFF
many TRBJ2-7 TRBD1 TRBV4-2 TGTGCCAGCAGTTACAACAGGGGGCGAAACTACGAGCAGTACTTC CASSYNRGRNYEQYF
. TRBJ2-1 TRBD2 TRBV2 TGTGCCAGCAGTTATAATGTTCGTGCGGGGGGGCCACTCAATGAGCAGTTCTTC CASSYNVRAGGPLNEQFF
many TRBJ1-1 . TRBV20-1 TGCAGTGCTAGAGTGGAGGGGTTCGACACTGAAGCTTTCTTT CSARVEGFDTEAFF
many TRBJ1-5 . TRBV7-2 TGTGCCAGCAGCCACCCCGGACAGAACAATCAGCCCCAGCATTTT CASSHPGQNNQPQHF
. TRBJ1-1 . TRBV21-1 TGTGCCAGCAGCAAAGCCCGGGACAGAGCTTTCTTT CASSKARDRAFF
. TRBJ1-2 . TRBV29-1 . CSAVPAGFGYGYTF
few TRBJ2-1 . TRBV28 TGTGCCAGCAGTTTATGGGCTAAGAGTGAGCAGTTCTTC CASSLWAKSEQFF
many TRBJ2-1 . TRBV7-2 TGTGCCAGCAGCTTAACAGCAAATGAGCAGTTCTTC CASSLTANEQFF